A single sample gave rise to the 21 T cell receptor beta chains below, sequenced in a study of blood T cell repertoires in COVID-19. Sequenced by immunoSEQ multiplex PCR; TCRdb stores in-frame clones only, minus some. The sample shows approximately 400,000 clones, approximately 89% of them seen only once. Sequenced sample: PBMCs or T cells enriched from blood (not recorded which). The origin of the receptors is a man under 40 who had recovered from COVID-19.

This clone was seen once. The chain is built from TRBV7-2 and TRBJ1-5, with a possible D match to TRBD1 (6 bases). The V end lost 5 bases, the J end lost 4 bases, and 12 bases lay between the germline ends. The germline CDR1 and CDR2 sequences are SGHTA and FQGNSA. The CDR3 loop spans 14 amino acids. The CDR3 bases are TGTGCCAGCAGCCACGGGACACTTAATCAGCCCCAGCATTTT. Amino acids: CASSHGTLNQPQHF.

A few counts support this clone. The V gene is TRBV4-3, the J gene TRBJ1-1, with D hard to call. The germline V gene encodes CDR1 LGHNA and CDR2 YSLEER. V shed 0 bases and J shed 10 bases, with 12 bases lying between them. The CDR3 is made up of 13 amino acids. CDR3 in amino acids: CASSQDLGGGAFF. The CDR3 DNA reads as TGCGCCAGCAGCCAAGATCTGGGCGGAGGAGCTTTCTTT.

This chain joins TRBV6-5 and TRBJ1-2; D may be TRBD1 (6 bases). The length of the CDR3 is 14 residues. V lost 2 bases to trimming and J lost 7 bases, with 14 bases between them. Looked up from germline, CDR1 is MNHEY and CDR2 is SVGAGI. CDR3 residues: CASSYLTLRGGYTF. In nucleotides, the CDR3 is TGTGCCAGCAGTTACCTGACCCTCAGGGGTGGCTACACCTTC.

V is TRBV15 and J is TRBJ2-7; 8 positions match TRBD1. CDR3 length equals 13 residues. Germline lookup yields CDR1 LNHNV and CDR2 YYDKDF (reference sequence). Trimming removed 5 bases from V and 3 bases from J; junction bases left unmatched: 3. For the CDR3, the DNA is TGTGCCACCAGCCCCGGACAGGGCTACGAGCAGTACTTC. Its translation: CATSPGQGYEQYF.

Written as DNA, the CDR3 is TGTGCCAGCAGCCTCGGGACAAAAGCTTTCTTT. Translation gives CASSLGTKAFF. J is TRBJ1-1 and V is TRBV3-1 (or the pseudogene TRBV3-2); maybe TRBD1 (6 bases). Germline CDR1 reads LGHDT; CDR2 reads YNNKEL (reference sequence). The CDR3 sequence is 11 residues long. V was clipped by 4 bases and J by 9 bases, with 9 bases between them.

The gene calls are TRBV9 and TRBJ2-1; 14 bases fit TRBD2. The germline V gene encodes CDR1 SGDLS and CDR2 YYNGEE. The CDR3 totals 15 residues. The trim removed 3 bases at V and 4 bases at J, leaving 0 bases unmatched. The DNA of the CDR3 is TGTGCCAGCAGCGGACTAGCGGGGGGGTACAATGAGCAGTTCTTC. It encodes CASSGLAGGYNEQFF. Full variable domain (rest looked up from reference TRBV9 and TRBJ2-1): DSGVTQTPKHLITATGQRVTLRCSPRSGDLSVYWYQQSLDQGLQFLIQYYNGEERAKGNILERFSAQQFPDLHSELNLSSLELGDSALYFCASSGLAGGYNEQFFGPGTRLTVL.

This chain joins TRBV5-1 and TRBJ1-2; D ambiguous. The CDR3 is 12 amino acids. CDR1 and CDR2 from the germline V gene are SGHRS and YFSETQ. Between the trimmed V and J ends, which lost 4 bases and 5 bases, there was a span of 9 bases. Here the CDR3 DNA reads TGCGCCAGCAGCCCACCGGGGTATGGCTACACCTTC. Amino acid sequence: CASSPPGYGYTF.

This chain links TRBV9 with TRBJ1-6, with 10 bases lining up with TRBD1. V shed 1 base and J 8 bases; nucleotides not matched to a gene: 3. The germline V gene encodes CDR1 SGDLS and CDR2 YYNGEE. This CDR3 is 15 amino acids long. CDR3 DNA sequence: TGTGCCAGCAGCGTATACGGGACAGGGGATTCACCCCTCCACTTT. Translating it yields CASSVYGTGDSPLHF.

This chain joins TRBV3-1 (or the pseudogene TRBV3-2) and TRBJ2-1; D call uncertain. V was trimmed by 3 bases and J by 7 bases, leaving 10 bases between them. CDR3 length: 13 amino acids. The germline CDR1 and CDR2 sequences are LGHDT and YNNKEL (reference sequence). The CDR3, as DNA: TGTGCCAGCAGCCAGATACAGCAGAATGAGCAGTTCTTC. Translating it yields CASSQIQQNEQFF.

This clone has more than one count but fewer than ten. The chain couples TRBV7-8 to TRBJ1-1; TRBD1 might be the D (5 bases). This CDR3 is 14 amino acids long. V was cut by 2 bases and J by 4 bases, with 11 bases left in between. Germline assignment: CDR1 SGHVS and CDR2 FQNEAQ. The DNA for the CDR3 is TGTGCCAGCAGCTTATTCAGGGTCAGCACTGAAGCTTTCTTT. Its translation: CASSLFRVSTEAFF.

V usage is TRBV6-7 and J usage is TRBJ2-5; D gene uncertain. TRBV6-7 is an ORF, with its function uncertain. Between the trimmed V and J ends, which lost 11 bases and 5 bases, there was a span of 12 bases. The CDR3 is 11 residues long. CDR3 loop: CAGASAETQYF. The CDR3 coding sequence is TGTGCCGGTGCGAGTGCGGAGACCCAGTACTTC.

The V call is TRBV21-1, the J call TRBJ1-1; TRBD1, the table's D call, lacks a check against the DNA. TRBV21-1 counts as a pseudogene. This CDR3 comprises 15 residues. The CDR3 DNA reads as TGTGCCAGCAGCACTCCGGGACAGGGCTACACTGAAGCTTTCTTT. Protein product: CASSTPGQGYTEAFF.

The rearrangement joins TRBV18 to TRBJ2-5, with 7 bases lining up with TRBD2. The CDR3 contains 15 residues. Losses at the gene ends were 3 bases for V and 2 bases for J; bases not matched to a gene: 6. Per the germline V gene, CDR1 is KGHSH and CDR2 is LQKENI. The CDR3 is CASSPSPGGQETQYF. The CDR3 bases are TGTGCCAGCTCACCGAGCCCCGGGGGGCAAGAGACCCAGTACTTC.

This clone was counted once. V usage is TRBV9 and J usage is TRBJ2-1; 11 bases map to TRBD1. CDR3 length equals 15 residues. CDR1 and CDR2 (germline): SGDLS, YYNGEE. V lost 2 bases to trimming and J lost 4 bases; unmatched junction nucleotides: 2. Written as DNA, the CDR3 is TGTGCCAGCAGCGTCCGGGACAGGGGGTACAATGAGCAGTTCTTC. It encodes CASSVRDRGYNEQFF.

The DNA for the CDR3 is TGTGCCAGCAGCTTAGTAGCGGGGGGCCCTTACGAGCAGTACTTC. Amino acid sequence: CASSLVAGGPYEQYF. The chain has TRBV7-2 and TRBJ2-7; the match to TRBD2 covers 10 bases. V shed 1 base, J shed 4 bases, and the junction held 4 bases outside the gene matches. Germline V CDR1 and CDR2: SGHTA, FQGNSA. The CDR3 has 15 residues.

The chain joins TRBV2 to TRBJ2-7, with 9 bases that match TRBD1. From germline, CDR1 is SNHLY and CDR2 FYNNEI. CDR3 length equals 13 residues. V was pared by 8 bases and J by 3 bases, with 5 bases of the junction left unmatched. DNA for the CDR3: TGTGCCAGCCAAGGACAGGGGATCTACGAGCAGTACTTC. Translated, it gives CASQGQGIYEQYF.

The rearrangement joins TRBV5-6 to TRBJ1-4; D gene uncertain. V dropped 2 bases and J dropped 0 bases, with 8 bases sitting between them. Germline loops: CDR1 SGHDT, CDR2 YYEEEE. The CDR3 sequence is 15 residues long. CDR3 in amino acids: CASSFLDATNEKLFF. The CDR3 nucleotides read TGTGCCAGCAGCTTTCTAGATGCAACTAATGAAAAACTGTTTTTT.

The CDR3 here is CATAPAGSSEQYF. In DNA form, the CDR3 reads TGCGCCACCGCGCCAGCGGGTAGTAGCGAGCAGTACTTC. V is TRBV10-1 and J is TRBJ2-7; TRBD2 is a possible D gene (6 bases). The CDR3 length is 13 residues. The germline CDR1 and CDR2 sequences are WNHNN and SYGVQD (reference sequence). V was cut by 10 bases and J by 6 bases, with 19 bases left in between.

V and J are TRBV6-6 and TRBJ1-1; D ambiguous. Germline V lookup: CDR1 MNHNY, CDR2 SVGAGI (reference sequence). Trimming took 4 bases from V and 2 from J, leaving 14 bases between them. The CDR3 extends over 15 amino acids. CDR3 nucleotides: TGTGCCAGCAGTTCCCCCGGCGGGCTAAACACTGAAGCTTTCTTT. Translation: CASSSPGGLNTEAFF.

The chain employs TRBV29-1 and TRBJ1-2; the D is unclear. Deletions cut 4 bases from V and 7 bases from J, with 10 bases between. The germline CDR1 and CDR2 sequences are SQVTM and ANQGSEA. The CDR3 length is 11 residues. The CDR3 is CSVGSVGGYTF. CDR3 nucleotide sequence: TGCAGCGTTGGGAGCGTAGGTGGCTACACCTTC.

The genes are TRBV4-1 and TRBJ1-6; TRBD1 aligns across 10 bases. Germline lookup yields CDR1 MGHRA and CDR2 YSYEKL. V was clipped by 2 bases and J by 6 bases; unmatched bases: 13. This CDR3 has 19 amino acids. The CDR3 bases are TGCGCCAGCAGCCAATTAATTTGGGACAGGGGTAATTCTAATTCACCCCTCCACTTT. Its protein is CASSQLIWDRGNSNSPLHF.